This passage covers 21 T cell receptor beta chains from one sample sequenced in a study of blood T cell repertoires in COVID-19. Sequencing used immunoSEQ multiplex PCR; TCRdb keeps in-frame clones, though not all of them. The sample includes about 42,000 clones, roughly nine tenths of them seen just once. The sequenced material came from peripheral blood. Every receptor here comes from a human donor in a cohort sampled during active COVID-19.

The sample holds a few counts of this clone. The V and J genes are TRBV5-5 and TRBJ1-2; the D gene is possibly TRBD1 (5 bases). Trimming shortened V by 0 bases and J by 2 bases, and 11 bases separated the two germline ends. Per germline, CDR1 SGHKS and CDR2 YYEKEE (reference sequence). The CDR3 runs to 15 residues. In nucleotides, the CDR3 is TGTGCCAGCAGCTTGGAAACAGGCCCAAACTATGGCTACACCTTC. Its translation: CASSLETGPNYGYTF.

CDR3 sequence reads: CASSRGTATGELFF. DNA for the CDR3: TGTGCCAGTAGTAGGGGGACAGCTACCGGGGAGCTGTTTTTT. The chain recombines TRBV19 with TRBJ2-2; the match to TRBD1 covers 7 bases. J was trimmed by 5 bases and V by 4 bases; bases with no gene match: 4. Germline-derived CDR1 and CDR2 are LNHDA and SQIVND (reference sequence). The CDR3 totals 14 residues.

The rearrangement uses TRBV12-3 or TRBV12-4 and TRBJ1-2; 7 positions agree with TRBD1. The V segment lost 5 bases and the J segment 7 bases; nucleotides outside the gene matches: 7. This CDR3 region has 13 residues. Written as DNA, the CDR3 is TGTGCCAGCAGTGCCAACACAGGGGTTGGCTACACCTTC. It is translated as CASSANTGVGYTF.

This sequence joins TRBV6-2 or TRBV6-3 and TRBJ2-7; TRBD1 aligns across 7 bases. J was trimmed by 4 bases and V by 4 bases; bases with no gene match: 1. This CDR3 is 12 amino acids long. Germline CDR1 and CDR2: MNHEY and SVGEGT. The CDR3 DNA sequence: TGTGCCAGCAGTTTGACAGGGTACGAGCAGTACTTC. It codes for CASSLTGYEQYF.

This clone has a single count. CDR3 residues: CASSRRTTGQETQYF. The CDR3 DNA reads TGTGCCAGCAGCCGACGGACGACAGGCCAGGAGACCCAGTACTTC. This chain joins TRBV14 and TRBJ2-5, with D possibly matching TRBD1 (6 bases). CDR1 is SGHDN, CDR2 FVKESK, per germline. The CDR3 loop spans 15 amino acids. V dropped 4 bases and J dropped 5 bases, with 17 bases sitting between them.

This chain joins TRBV6-1 and TRBJ1-2; TRBD1 matches at 7 bases. The V gene's germline CDR1 is MNHNS and CDR2 SASEGT. With V trimmed by 1 base and J by 2 bases, 4 bases remained unmatched. CDR3 length equals 15 residues. The CDR3: CASSEGTGLNYGYTF. CDR3 DNA: TGTGCCAGCAGTGAAGGGACAGGACTAAACTATGGCTACACCTTC.

CDR3 amino acids: CASSHLYGTGKSGYTF. CDR3 sequence (DNA): TGTGCCAGCAGTCATCTTTACGGGACAGGGAAGTCTGGCTACACCTTC. V and J are TRBV27 and TRBJ1-2, with TRBD1 identical over 9 bases. The CDR3 runs to 16 residues. CDR1 is MNHEY, CDR2 SMNVEV, per germline (reference sequence). With V trimmed by 5 bases and J by 7 bases, 14 bases remained unmatched.

In this sample, this clone turned up once. The chain is built from TRBV7-9 and TRBJ2-7; D not resolved. V dropped 5 bases and J dropped 0 bases, with 8 bases sitting between them. Germline loops: CDR1 SEHNR, CDR2 FQNEAQ (reference sequence). The CDR3 length is 13 residues. The chain's CDR3 is CASSPPSSYEQYF. In nucleotides, the CDR3 is TGTGCCAGCAGCCCCCCGAGCTCCTACGAGCAGTACTTC.

This clone was picked up one time. V and J are TRBV9 and TRBJ1-2; TRBD1 agrees at 11 bases. CDR3 length equals 16 residues. V shed 0 bases and J 3 bases; nucleotides not matched to a gene: 4. Germline-derived CDR1 and CDR2 are SGDLS and YYNGEE. CDR3 DNA sequence: TGTGCCAGCAGCGTAGGGACAGGGGGCGTCTACTATGGCTACACCTTC. This codes for CASSVGTGGVYYGYTF. Full variable domain (rest looked up from reference TRBV9 and TRBJ1-2): DSGVTQTPKHLITATGQRVTLRCSPRSGDLSVYWYQQSLDQGLQFLIQYYNGEERAKGNILERFSAQQFPDLHSELNLSSLELGDSALYFCASSVGTGGVYYGYTFGSGTRLTVV.

This chain connects TRBV10-3 to TRBJ1-2; 8 bases fit TRBD1. The CDR3 covers 15 residues. CDR1 ENHRY and CDR2 SYGVKD come from the germline V gene. Germline trimming cut 6 bases from V and 2 bases from J; bases unmatched to any gene: 8. This CDR3 reads CAISLGQDSNYGYTF. The CDR3 DNA reads as TGTGCCATCAGCCTGGGACAGGATTCAAACTATGGCTACACCTTC.

The chain employs TRBV7-9 and TRBJ2-7; 9 bases map to TRBD1. The V gene end was trimmed by 7 bases and the J gene end by 2 bases; junction bases not matched to a gene: 3. Germline CDR1 and CDR2: SEHNR and FQNEAQ (reference sequence). This CDR3 has 13 amino acids. The DNA for the CDR3 is TGTGCCAGCATCGGGACAGGGACCTACGAGCAGTACTTC. This sequence encodes CASIGTGTYEQYF.

The sample holds a few counts of this clone. CDR3 residues: CASSSRVWTNSNQPQHF. In DNA, the CDR3 is TGTGCCAGCAGTTCCCGTGTGTGGACAAATAGCAATCAGCCCCAGCATTTT. J is TRBJ1-5 and V is TRBV6-2 or TRBV6-3, with a weak D call TRBD1 (5 bases). Trimming cost V 4 bases and J 0 bases, with 16 bases left between them. This CDR3 is built from 17 residues. Germline CDR1 and CDR2: MNHEY and SVGEGT.

This clone was found once. This chain links TRBV24-1 with TRBJ2-5; the D gene is possibly TRBD1 (5 bases). The V end was cut by 7 bases, the J end by 5 bases, with 10 bases between. The CDR3 sequence is 12 residues long. CDR1 is KGHDR, CDR2 SFDVKD, per germline. CDR3 protein: CATRGQGETQYF. CDR3 nucleotides: TGTGCCACCAGGGGGCAGGGCGAGACCCAGTACTTC.

This clone was recorded once. The chain links TRBV11-2 to TRBJ2-7, with 11 bases lining up with TRBD1. The CDR3 length is 18 residues. After removal of 0 bases from V and 2 bases from J, the junction contained 9 bases not matched to a gene. The germline V gene has CDR1 SGHAT and CDR2 FQNNGV. The CDR3 spells CASSLDRIGQGATYEQYF. Written as DNA, the CDR3 is TGTGCCAGCAGCTTAGATAGGATTGGACAGGGGGCCACCTACGAGCAGTACTTC. Looking up the rest from reference TRBV11-2 and TRBJ2-7 gives the full variable domain: EAGVAQSPRYKIIEKRQSVAFWCNPISGHATLYWYQQILGQGPKLLIQFQNNGVVDDSQLPKDRFSAERLKGVDSTLKIQPAKLEDSAVYLCASSLDRIGQGATYEQYFGPGTRLTVT.

The chain combines TRBV6-1 with TRBJ1-4; the D is unclear. CDR1 MNHNS and CDR2 SASEGT come from the germline V gene. This CDR3 is 14 amino acids long. V was clipped by 2 bases and J by 7 bases, with 11 bases between them. CDR3 loop: CASSESEDGEKLFF. As DNA, the CDR3 is TGTGCCAGCAGTGAATCGGAGGACGGTGAAAAACTGTTTTTT.

The chain is built from TRBV2 and TRBJ1-2; TRBD1 aligns across 9 bases. This CDR3 contains 16 residues. After removal of 6 bases from V and 5 bases from J, the junction contained 13 bases not matched to a gene. Germline values: CDR1 SNHLY, CDR2 FYNNEI. DNA for the CDR3: TGTGCCAGCAGCCCTCAGACCGGGACAGGGATTTATGGCTACACCTTC. Translation: CASSPQTGTGIYGYTF. Filled out from reference TRBV2 and TRBJ1-2, the complete variable domain reads EPEVTQTPSHQVTQMGQEVILRCVPISNHLYFYWYRQILGQKVEFLVSFYNNEISEKSEIFDDQFSVERPDGSNFTLKIRSTKLEDSAMYFCASSPQTGTGIYGYTFGSGTRLTVV.

This chain joins TRBV6-6 and TRBJ1-2; D possibly corresponds to TRBD1 (5 bases). There are 13 residues in the CDR3. V dropped 6 bases and J dropped 7 bases, with 15 bases sitting between them. Looked up from germline, CDR1 is MNHNY and CDR2 is SVGAGI (reference sequence). Here the CDR3 reads CASRSAMGGGYTF. In DNA, the CDR3 is TGTGCCAGCAGATCAGCAATGGGGGGTGGCTACACCTTC.

This clone was recorded once. The rearrangement links TRBV9 to TRBJ1-2; 8 bases line up with TRBD1. The ends lost 4 bases at V and 0 bases at J; junction bases unmatched: 8. The CDR3 runs 16 residues. The germline gives CDR1 SGDLS, CDR2 YYNGEE. Here the CDR3 DNA reads TGTGCCAGCAGCTCGAGAGGACAGGGAGCTAACTATGGCTACACCTTC. The encoded protein is CASSSRGQGANYGYTF. Full variable domain (remainder filled in from reference TRBV9 and TRBJ1-2): DSGVTQTPKHLITATGQRVTLRCSPRSGDLSVYWYQQSLDQGLQFLIQYYNGEERAKGNILERFSAQQFPDLHSELNLSSLELGDSALYFCASSSRGQGANYGYTFGSGTRLTVV.

The chain links TRBV18 to TRBJ1-5; 8 nucleotides match TRBD1. With V trimmed by 3 bases and J by 3 bases, 7 bases remained unmatched. Germline loops: CDR1 KGHSH, CDR2 LQKENI. This CDR3 comprises 16 residues. In nucleotides, the CDR3 is TGTGCCAGCTCACCGAAGGACAGGGCGGACAATCAGCCCCAGCATTTT. Amino acids: CASSPKDRADNQPQHF.

This chain connects TRBV5-5 to TRBJ1-6, with D perhaps TRBD1 (6 bases). The V gene's germline CDR1 is SGHKS and CDR2 YYEKEE (reference sequence). This CDR3 is 16 amino acids long. V shed 4 bases and J shed 5 bases, with 16 bases lying between them. The CDR3 here is CASSRGDGQNNSPLHF. CDR3 DNA: TGTGCCAGCAGCCGGGGGGACGGACAGAATAATTCACCCCTCCACTTT. Complete variable domain (other parts from reference TRBV5-5 and TRBJ1-6): DAGVTQSPTHLIKTRGQQVTLRCSPISGHKSVSWYQQVLGQGPQFIFQYYEKEERGRGNFPDRFSARQFPNYSSELNVNALLLGDSALYLCASSRGDGQNNSPLHFGNGTRLTVT.

V gene TRBV28 combines with J gene TRBJ2-7, with D possibly matching TRBD2 (6 bases). V was trimmed by 4 bases and J by 2 bases, leaving 6 bases between them. Germline lookup yields CDR1 MDHEN and CDR2 SYDVKM. The CDR3 runs to 12 residues. The CDR3 DNA reads TGTGCCAGCAGTTCGGGAGCCTACGAGCAGTACTTC. Residues: CASSSGAYEQYF.